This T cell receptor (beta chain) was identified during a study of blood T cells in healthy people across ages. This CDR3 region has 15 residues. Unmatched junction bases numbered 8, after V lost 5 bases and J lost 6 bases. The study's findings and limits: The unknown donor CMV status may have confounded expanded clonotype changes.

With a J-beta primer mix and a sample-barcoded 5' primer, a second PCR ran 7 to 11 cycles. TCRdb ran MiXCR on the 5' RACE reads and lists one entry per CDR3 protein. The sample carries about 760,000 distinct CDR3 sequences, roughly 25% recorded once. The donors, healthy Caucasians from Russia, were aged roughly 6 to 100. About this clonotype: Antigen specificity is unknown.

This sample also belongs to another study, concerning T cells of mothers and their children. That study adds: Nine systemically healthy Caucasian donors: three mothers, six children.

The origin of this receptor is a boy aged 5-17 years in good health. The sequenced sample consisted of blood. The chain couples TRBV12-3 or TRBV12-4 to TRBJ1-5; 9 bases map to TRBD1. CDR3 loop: CASSGDGTGIQPQHF. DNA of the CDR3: TGTGCCAGCAGTGGAGACGGGACAGGGATTCAGCCCCAGCATTTT.